The rows below give T cell receptor beta chains drawn from one sample of a study of graft-versus-host responses after intestinal transplantation. Assay used: immunoSEQ multiplex PCR; TCRdb lists only in-frame clones, some missing. The repertoire holds 90,000 to 150,000 clones, with roughly 95% as singletons. The antigens for these receptors are not known. Sequencing used unstimulated CD8+ T cells sorted from spleen or lymph node cells, obtained before intestinal transplant. These receptors all come from a human donor who received an intestinal transplant. Both conserved end residues are part of each CDR3. A D gene is named only where the DNA matches it firmly. Not every row has a clone size; where given, it reads once, few, many or a size class.

DNA,CDR3,V,size,D,J
TGTGCCAGTAGTATCGGACTAGCGGGACGGGACGAGCAGTACTTC,CASSIGLAGRDEQYF,TRBV19,.,TRBD2,TRBJ2-7
TGTGCCAGTAGTATAGCTCAGAATGAGCAGTTCTTC,CASSIAQNEQFF,TRBV19,.,.,TRBJ2-1
TGTGCCAGCCTGCCAGGACGAATAAACACTGAAGCTTTCTTT,CASLPGRINTEAFF,TRBV2,.,.,TRBJ1-1
TGTGCCAGCAGCGTAGCTCCGACGGGAGTTACCTACGAGCAGTACTTC,CASSVAPTGVTYEQYF,TRBV9,.,.,TRBJ2-7
TGTGCCAGCAGCGTAGAGGTGAGCTCCTACGAGCAGTACTTC,CASSVEVSSYEQYF,TRBV9,.,.,TRBJ2-7
TGTGCCAGCAGTGAAATGGGTTTCCCAGAAGCTTTCTTT,CASSEMGFPEAFF,TRBV6-1,.,.,TRBJ1-1
TGTGCCACCAGCAGAGAGGCTAGCGATCCCGGGGAGCTGTTTTTT,CATSREASDPGELFF,TRBV15,.,.,TRBJ2-2
TGCGCCAGCAGCCAAGACCGGGGTCACACTGAAGCTTTCTTT,CASSQDRGHTEAFF,TRBV4-3,.,.,TRBJ1-1
TGTGCCAGCAGCTTAGATGGCCTAGCGGGATACGAGCAGTACTTC,CASSLDGLAGYEQYF,TRBV11-2,.,TRBD2,TRBJ2-7
TGTGCCAGCAGTTTAACCAACAGGGCAGAGACCCAGTACTTC,CASSLTNRAETQYF,TRBV28,.,.,TRBJ2-5
TGTGCCAGCAGGTTAGCGGGAGGTTTAGTCGAGCAGTACTTC,CASRLAGGLVEQYF,TRBV27,few,TRBD2,TRBJ2-7
TGTGCCAGCAGCTTGATAGCTAGCGGGAGGGCCTACGAGCAGTACTTC,CASSLIASGRAYEQYF,TRBV7-2,.,TRBD2,TRBJ2-7
TGCAGCGTTGAAGTTCCAATCAACAGGGATTACCCCACAGATACGCAGTATTTT,CSVEVPINRDYPTDTQYF,TRBV29-1,once,.,TRBJ2-3
TGTGCCAGCAGCCAAAGCGGGACTGGCGAGCAGTACTTC,CASSQSGTGEQYF,TRBV14,medium-sized,TRBD2,TRBJ2-7
TGCGCCAGCAGCCAAGTGAGTCTAGCGGGTAACCGCTACGAGCAGTACTTC,CASSQVSLAGNRYEQYF,TRBV4-1,.,TRBD2,TRBJ2-7
TGTGCCTCCGGACTAGCGGGGAATTTTGGGTCCTACGAGCAGTACTTC,CASGLAGNFGSYEQYF,TRBV10-3,.,TRBD2,TRBJ2-7
TGTGCCAGCAGTTTTGGACTCAATGAGCAGTTCTTC,CASSFGLNEQFF,TRBV27,once,.,TRBJ2-1
TGTGCCAGCAGTCAGACAGGTCCTAATGAAAAACTGTTTTTT,CASSQTGPNEKLFF,TRBV6-1,.,.,TRBJ1-4
TGCGCCAGCAGTGAGTCGAACCAGGGGCCGTACAATGAGCAGTTCTTC,CASSESNQGPYNEQFF,TRBV10-2,.,.,TRBJ2-1
TGTGCCAGCAGTTATGAAAGCCTAGCAGACTACAATGAGCAGTTCTTC,CASSYESLADYNEQFF,TRBV6-5,.,.,TRBJ2-1
TGCGCCAGCAGCTTGGACGGGCCAGGGGGCGCTTTGGGAGGGCAGCCCCAGCATTTT,CASSLDGPGGALGGQPQHF,TRBV5-1,.,TRBD1,TRBJ1-5
TGTGCCAGCAGCTTAGTACCCTCTACAGGGGGAGGACCTCACAATGAGCAGTTCTTC,CASSLVPSTGGGPHNEQFF,TRBV7-6,.,TRBD1,TRBJ2-1
TGTGCCAGCAGCGTAGCAGCGGGAGGGCCAAGGGAGCAGTACTTC,CASSVAAGGPREQYF,TRBV9,.,TRBD2,TRBJ2-7
TGTGCCAGCAGTTTTCAGGGCGGGGAGCTGTTTTTT,CASSFQGGELFF,TRBV27,.,.,TRBJ2-2
TGCGCCAGCAGCCGGGACGGGGGATACAATGAGCAGTTCTTC,CASSRDGGYNEQFF,TRBV10-1,.,.,TRBJ2-1
TGTGCCAGCACCCCCTTTGGGCGCATTTTCTCTGGGGCCAACGTCCTGACTTTC,CASTPFGRIFSGANVLTF,TRBV28,.,.,TRBJ2-6
TGTGCCAGTCGGATCGGGACAGGGCTCAACGAGCAGTACTTC,CASRIGTGLNEQYF,TRBV14,.,TRBD1,TRBJ2-7
TGTGCCAGCAGCCAAGATGAGGGCAGGCGGCCGCCCGGGGAGCTGTTTTTT,CASSQDEGRRPPGELFF,TRBV14,.,.,TRBJ2-2
TGTGCCTGGACGGTCGGAAACACCATATATTTT,CAWTVGNTIYF,TRBV30,.,.,TRBJ1-3
TGCGCCAGCAGCTTGGAACTGCCCTTTGGCTATGGCTACACCTTC,CASSLELPFGYGYTF,TRBV5-1,once,.,TRBJ1-2
TGTGCCAGCAGCGTCCTCAAAAACATTCAGTACTTC,CASSVLKNIQYF,TRBV5-6,.,.,TRBJ2-4
TGTGCCAGTAGTTCTCGCCCGGGGGATGAGCAGTTCTTC,CASSSRPGDEQFF,TRBV19,.,.,TRBJ2-1
TGTGCCAGCAGCCAAGATGGACAGGGTGTTTTT,CASSQDGQGVF,TRBV4-2,.,TRBD1,TRBJ1-4
TGTGCCAGCAGCTCCGGGACAGTCCCCTACGAGCAGTACTTC,CASSSGTVPYEQYF,TRBV13,.,TRBD1,TRBJ2-7
TGTGCCAGCAGCCAGTGGACTAGCGCCAACACAGATACGCAGTATTTT,CASSQWTSANTDTQYF,TRBV7-9,.,TRBD2,TRBJ2-3
TGTGCCAGCAGTTTATGGGACAGAGATAATGAAAAACTGTTTTTT,CASSLWDRDNEKLFF,TRBV28,.,.,TRBJ1-4
TGCGCCAGCAGCCAAGAGTCCGGCGGATACACTGAAGCTTTCTTT,CASSQESGGYTEAFF,TRBV4-1,.,.,TRBJ1-1
TGTGCCAGCAGCCACAGGGAGAGGCACACTGAAGCTTTCTTT,CASSHRERHTEAFF,TRBV7-6,.,.,TRBJ1-1
TGTGCCAGCAGCTTCGGTAGCGGGAGCTACGAGCAGTACTTC,CASSFGSGSYEQYF,TRBV7-2,once,TRBD2,TRBJ2-7
TGTGCCAGCAGCCCTCGGACTATCGCCCACAATGAGCAGTTCTTC,CASSPRTIAHNEQFF,TRBV13,.,.,TRBJ2-1
TGTGCCAGCAGTTTAAGCTCACCCCTCCACTTT,CASSLSSPLHF,TRBV28,.,.,TRBJ1-6